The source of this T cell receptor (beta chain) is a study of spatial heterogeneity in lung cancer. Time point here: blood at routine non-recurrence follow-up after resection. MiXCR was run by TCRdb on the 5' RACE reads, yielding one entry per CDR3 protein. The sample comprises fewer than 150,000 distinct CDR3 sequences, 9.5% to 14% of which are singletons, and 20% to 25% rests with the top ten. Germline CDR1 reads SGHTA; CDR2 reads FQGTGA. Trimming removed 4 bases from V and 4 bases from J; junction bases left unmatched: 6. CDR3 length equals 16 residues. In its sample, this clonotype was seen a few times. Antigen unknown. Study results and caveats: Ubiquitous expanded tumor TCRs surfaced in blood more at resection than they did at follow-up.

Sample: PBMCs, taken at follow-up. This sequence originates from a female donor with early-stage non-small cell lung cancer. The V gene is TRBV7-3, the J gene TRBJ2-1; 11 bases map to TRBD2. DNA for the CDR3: TGTGCCAGCAGCTCCCCCGGGACTAGCGGATACAATGAGCAGTTCTTC. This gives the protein CASSSPGTSGYNEQFF.